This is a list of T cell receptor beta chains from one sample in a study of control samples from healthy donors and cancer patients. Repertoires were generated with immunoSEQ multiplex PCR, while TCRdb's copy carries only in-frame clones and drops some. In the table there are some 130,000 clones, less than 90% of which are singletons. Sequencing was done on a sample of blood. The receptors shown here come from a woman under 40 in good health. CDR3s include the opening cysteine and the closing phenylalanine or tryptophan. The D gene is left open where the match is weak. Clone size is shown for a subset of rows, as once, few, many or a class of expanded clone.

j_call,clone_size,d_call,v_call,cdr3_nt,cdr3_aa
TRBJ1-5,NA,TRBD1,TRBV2,TGTGCCAGCACCGAGACAGGGGGGAATCAGCCCCAGCATTTT,CASTETGGNQPQHF
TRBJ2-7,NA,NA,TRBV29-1,TGCAGCGTCCTGAGAGGGAGGGACAGCTCCTACGAGCAGTACTTC,CSVLRGRDSSYEQYF
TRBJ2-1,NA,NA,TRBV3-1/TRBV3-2,TGTGCCAGCAGCCATAAGGGGGTCCACTCCTACAATGAGCAGTTCTTC,CASSHKGVHSYNEQFF
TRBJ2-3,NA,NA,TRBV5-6,TGTGCCAGCAGCTTGGAGAGTACAGATACGCAGTATTTT,CASSLESTDTQYF
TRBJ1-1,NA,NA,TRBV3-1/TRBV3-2,TGTGCCAGCAGCCAAGGAGGGCTGGCTGAAGCTTTCTTT,CASSQGGLAEAFF
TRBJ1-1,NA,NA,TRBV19,TGTGCCAGTGATCGACGCGGGGGCACTGAAGCTTTCTTT,CASDRRGGTEAFF
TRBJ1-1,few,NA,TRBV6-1,TGTGCCAGCAGTGAATCGGACAGAAAAGCTTTCTTT,CASSESDRKAFF
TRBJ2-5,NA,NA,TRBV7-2,TGTGCCAGCAGCTTAGTGGCAGCTCTCCAAGAGACCCAGTACTTC,CASSLVAALQETQYF
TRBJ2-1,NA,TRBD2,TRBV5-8,TGTGCCAGCAGCCCTATGGGGACTAGCGGGATTAGTGAGCAGTTCTTC,CASSPMGTSGISEQFF
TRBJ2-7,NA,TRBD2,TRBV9,TGTGCCAGCAGCGGAGGGGCTAGCGGCTACGAGCAGTACTTC,CASSGGASGYEQYF
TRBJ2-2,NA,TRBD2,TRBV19,TGTGCCAGCACTCCCGGCGGGAGCACCGGGGAGCTGTTTTTT,CASTPGGSTGELFF
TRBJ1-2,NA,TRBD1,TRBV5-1,TGCGCCAGCAGCCTTACTCGAGGACAGGGAACCCATGGCTACACCTTC,CASSLTRGQGTHGYTF
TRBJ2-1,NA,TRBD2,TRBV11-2,TGTGCCAGCAGCCCCCACCCTGCTAGCGGGTACAATGAGCAGTTCTTC,CASSPHPASGYNEQFF
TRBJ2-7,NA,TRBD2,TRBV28,TGTGCCAGCGGGGAAAGGACTAGCGGGAAATACGAGCAGTACTTC,CASGERTSGKYEQYF
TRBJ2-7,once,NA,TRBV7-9,TGTGCCAGCAGCCCCCGGACAGCGAGTTACGAGCAGTACTTC,CASSPRTASYEQYF
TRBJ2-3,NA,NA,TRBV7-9,TGTGCCAGCAGCTTATCAGGGTATACGCAGTATTTT,CASSLSGYTQYF
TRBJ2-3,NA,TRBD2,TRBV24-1,TGTGCCACCGAGGGACTAGCGGGCACAGATACGCAGTATTTT,CATEGLAGTDTQYF
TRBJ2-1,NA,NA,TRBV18,TGTGCCAGCTCACCGTGGCGGGACGGCTACAATGAGCAGTTCTTC,CASSPWRDGYNEQFF
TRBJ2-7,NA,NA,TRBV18,TGTGCCAGCTCACCGGGCGTCTACGAGCAGTACTTC,CASSPGVYEQYF
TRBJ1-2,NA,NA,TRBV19,TGTGCCAGTAGTTTGACAGGTGACAGACTCTATGGCTACACCTTC,CASSLTGDRLYGYTF
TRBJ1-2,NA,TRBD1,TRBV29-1,TGCAGCGTTGGAGAGGGGCAGGGGGCGAGGTATGGCTACACCTTC,CSVGEGQGARYGYTF
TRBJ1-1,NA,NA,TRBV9,TGTGCCAGCAGCGTAGGGGTCGGAAACACTGAAGCTTTCTTT,CASSVGVGNTEAFF
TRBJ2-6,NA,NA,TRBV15,TGTGCCACCAGCACAAGAAGCTCTGGGGCCAACGTCCTGACTTTC,CATSTRSSGANVLTF
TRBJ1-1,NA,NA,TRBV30,TGTGCCTGGAGTGTACTAGGCCTTATAAACACTGAAGCTTTCTTT,CAWSVLGLINTEAFF
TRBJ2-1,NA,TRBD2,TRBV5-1,TGCGCCAGCAGCCTCACCTCAGCGGGAGGGCCTAAGAATGAGCAGTTCTTC,CASSLTSAGGPKNEQFF
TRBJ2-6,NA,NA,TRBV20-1,TGCAGTGCTAGTTTCAGGTCTGGGGCCAACGTCCTGACTTTC,CSASFRSGANVLTF
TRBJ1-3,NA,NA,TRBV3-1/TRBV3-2,TGTGCCAGCAAGTCAGGGAGGTCTGGAAACACCATATATTTT,CASKSGRSGNTIYF
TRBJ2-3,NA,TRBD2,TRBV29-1,TGCAGCGCAGTAGGACAGGGACTAGCGCTGGTTACGCAGTATTTT,CSAVGQGLALVTQYF
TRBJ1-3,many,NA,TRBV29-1,TGCAGCGTTGAAGTAGGAAAGTCGGACACCATATATTTT,CSVEVGKSDTIYF
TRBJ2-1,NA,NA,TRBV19,TGTGCCAGTAGTATAGTAACAGGGGGGGACAATGAGCAGTTCTTC,CASSIVTGGDNEQFF
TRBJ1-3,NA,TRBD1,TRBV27,TGTGCCAGCAGTTTCACACAGGGGGCTGGAAACACCATATATTTT,CASSFTQGAGNTIYF
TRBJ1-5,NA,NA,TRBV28,TGTGCCAGCAGTTTTAATCAGCCCCAGCATTTT,CASSFNQPQHF
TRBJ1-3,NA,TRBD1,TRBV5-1,TGCGCCAGCAGCTCGTCTCCGGGACAGGGGGCGGCTGGAAACACCATATATTTT,CASSSSPGQGAAGNTIYF
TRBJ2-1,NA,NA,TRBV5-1,TGCGCCAGCAGCTTGGCCGGGCAGGGTGGCAATGAGCAGTTCTTC,CASSLAGQGGNEQFF
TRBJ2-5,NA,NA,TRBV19,TGTGCCAGTAGTATAGTGGGTCTGGAGACCCAGTACTTC,CASSIVGLETQYF
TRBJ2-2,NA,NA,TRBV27,TGTGCCAGCAGATCAGGAGGGGGCGGGGAGCTGTTTTTT,CASRSGGGGELFF
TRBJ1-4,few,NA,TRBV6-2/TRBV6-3,TGTGCCAGCAGTTACCGGGGTCAGGAGAATGAAAAACTGTTTTTT,CASSYRGQENEKLFF
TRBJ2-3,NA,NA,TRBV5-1,TGCGCCAGCAGCCGATCGGCGGGCAGCACAGATACGCAGTATTTT,CASSRSAGSTDTQYF
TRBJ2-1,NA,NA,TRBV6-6,TGTGCCAGCAGTTACGGGCAGGGATCCTACAATGAGCAGTTCTTC,CASSYGQGSYNEQFF
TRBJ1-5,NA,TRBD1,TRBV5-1,TGCGCCAGCCGGACAGGGAGTGACCAGCCCCAGCATTTT,CASRTGSDQPQHF
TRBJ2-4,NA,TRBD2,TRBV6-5,TGTGCCGGAACTGGACTAGCAGAGGCCAAAAACATTCAGTACTTC,CAGTGLAEAKNIQYF
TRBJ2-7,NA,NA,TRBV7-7,TGTGCCAGCAGCCCAGGAGGGGGGGGGAGCTACGAGCAGTACTTC,CASSPGGGGSYEQYF
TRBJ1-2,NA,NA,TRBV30,TGTGCCTGGAGTGGGGACTGGGAAAGCTATGGCTACACCTTC,CAWSGDWESYGYTF
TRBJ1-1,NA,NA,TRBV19,TGTGCCAGTAGTATCTCCCAGGCCACTGAAGCTTTCTTT,CASSISQATEAFF
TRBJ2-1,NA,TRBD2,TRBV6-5,TGTGCCAGCAGTTTACTAGCGGGAGCCTACAATGAGCAGTTCTTC,CASSLLAGAYNEQFF